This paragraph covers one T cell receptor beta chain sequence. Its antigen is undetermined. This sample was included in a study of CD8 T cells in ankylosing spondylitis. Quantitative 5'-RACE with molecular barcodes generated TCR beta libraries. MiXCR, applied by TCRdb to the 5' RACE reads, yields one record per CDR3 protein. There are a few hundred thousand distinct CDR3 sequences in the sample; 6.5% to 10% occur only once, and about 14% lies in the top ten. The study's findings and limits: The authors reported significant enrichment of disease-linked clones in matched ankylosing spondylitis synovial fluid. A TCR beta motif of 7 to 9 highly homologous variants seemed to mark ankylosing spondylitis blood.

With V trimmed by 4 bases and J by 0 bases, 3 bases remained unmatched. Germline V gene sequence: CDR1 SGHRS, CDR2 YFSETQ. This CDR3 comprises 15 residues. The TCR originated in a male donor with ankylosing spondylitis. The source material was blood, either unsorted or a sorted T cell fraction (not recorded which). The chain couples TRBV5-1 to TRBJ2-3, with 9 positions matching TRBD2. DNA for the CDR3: TGCGCCAGCAGCGGACTAGCGTCTAGCACAGATACGCAGTATTTT. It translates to CASSGLASSTDTQYF.